The 22 T cell receptor beta chains given below trace back to one sample, sequenced in a study of T cells in Graves' hyperthyroidism and ophthalmopathy. The source material, RNA transcripts, was used to amplify TCR beta CDR3 regions. First-round RT-PCR targeting the TCR CDR3 was performed with the HTBI primer set. TCRdb independently ran MiXCR on the multiplex PCR reads; one entry per CDR3 protein. The repertoire holds around 420,000 distinct CDR3 sequences, with roughly 14% as singletons. Sequencing was carried out using blood. The receptors originated from a woman aged 18-29 years with Graves' hyperthyroidism.

In its sample, this clonotype was seen many times. J is TRBJ2-7 and V is TRBV5-1; D remains unclear. With 2 bases removed from V and 2 bases from J, the gap between germline ends came to 11 bases. Germline-derived CDR1 and CDR2 are SGHRS and YFSETQ. The CDR3 runs 14 residues. The CDR3 coding sequence is TGCGCCAGCAGCTTAGATGGCAAGACCTACGAGCAGTACTTC. Protein sequence: CASSLDGKTYEQYF.

This clonotype was recorded many times. The rearrangement uses TRBV13 and TRBJ1-1; possible D gene TRBD1, 6 bases. CDR3 length: 14 residues. Looked up from germline, CDR1 is PRHDT and CDR2 is FYEKMQ (reference sequence). V lost 1 base and J 3 bases, leaving 9 bases between the germline ends. This chain's CDR3 is CASSLEGGDTEAFF. DNA of the CDR3: TGTGCCAGCAGCTTAGAGGGGGGAGACACTGAAGCTTTCTTT.

Ten or more counts support this clonotype. The rearrangement joins TRBV6-4 to TRBJ2-2; 8 bases map to TRBD2. The V and J ends lost 3 bases and 5 bases, in that order; junction bases with no gene match: 5. Per germline, CDR1 MRHNA and CDR2 SNTAGT. The CDR3 is 15 amino acids. Here the CDR3 reads CASSETSGETGELFF. CDR3 bases: TGTGCCAGCAGTGAAACTAGCGGCGAGACCGGGGAGCTGTTTTTT.

Ten or more counts support this clonotype. This rearrangement joins TRBV24-1 to TRBJ2-1; TRBD1 aligns across 7 bases. V lost 2 bases, J lost 8 bases, and 8 bases stayed unmatched. There are 15 residues in the CDR3. Germline V gene data show CDR1 as KGHDR and CDR2 as SFDVKD. CDR3 protein: CATSDSRGLSDEQFF. Written as DNA, the CDR3 is TGTGCCACCAGTGATTCTAGGGGGCTGAGTGATGAGCAGTTCTTC.

This clonotype was seen repeatedly, ten times or more. The chain combines TRBV3-1 with TRBJ1-1; D unclear. The germline gives CDR1 LGHDT, CDR2 YNNKEL (reference sequence). The V end lost 1 base, the J end lost 6 bases, and 15 bases lay between the germline ends. The CDR3 consists of 15 residues. This chain's CDR3 is CASSQGATRTAEAFF. DNA for the CDR3: TGTGCCAGCAGCCAAGGAGCGACCCGGACGGCTGAAGCTTTCTTT.

This clonotype occurred many times. The rearrangement uses TRBV18 and TRBJ2-1, with D possibly TRBD1 on 6 matching bases. V was pared by 5 bases and J by 6 bases, with 8 bases between. CDR1 is KGHSH and CDR2 is LQKENI in the germline V gene. The CDR3 is made up of 12 amino acids. The CDR3 spells CASSSGVNEQFF. The CDR3 nucleotides are TGTGCCAGCTCATCAGGGGTCAATGAGCAGTTCTTC.

The sample holds a few counts of this clonotype. The chain combines TRBV10-2 with TRBJ2-2, with a weak D call TRBD2 (6 bases). This CDR3 has 14 residues. The V gene's germline CDR1 is WSHSY and CDR2 SAAADI. V lost 8 bases and J 5 bases, leaving 15 bases between the germline ends. This chain's CDR3 is CASVGTLMTGELFF. CDR3 coding DNA: TGCGCCAGCGTTGGGACTTTAATGACCGGGGAGCTGTTTTTT.

This clonotype has a count of ten or more. The chain couples TRBV28 to TRBJ2-7, with 8 bases that match TRBD1. Germline V gene sequence: CDR1 MDHEN, CDR2 SYDVKM. The CDR3 is 15 residues long. J lost 3 bases, V lost 7 bases, and 11 bases had no gene match. The CDR3 bases are TGTGCCAGCACCCCTCAGGACAGGGAGGTCTACGAGCAGTACTTC. It is translated as CASTPQDREVYEQYF.

This clonotype was seen at least ten times. The V gene is TRBV6-5, the J gene TRBJ2-1; a weak D match, TRBD1 (5 bases). The ends were cut back, 2 bases at V and 6 bases at J, with 17 bases in the middle. The length of the CDR3 is 16 residues. Germline V gene sequence: CDR1 MNHEY, CDR2 SVGAGI. The DNA for the CDR3 is TGTGCCAGCAGTTACGGGCCAGGGTTGCAGGTCAATGAGCAGTTCTTC. Its translation is CASSYGPGLQVNEQFF.

In this sample, this clonotype is medium-sized. This chain connects TRBV28 to TRBJ2-7; perhaps TRBD2 as D (6 bases). V was pared by 1 base and J by 5 bases, with 18 bases between. This CDR3 comprises 16 residues. Germline CDR1 and CDR2: MDHEN and SYDVKM. The CDR3 loop is CASSLSGEARAHEQYF. The CDR3 DNA reads as TGTGCCAGCAGTTTATCGGGGGAGGCCAGGGCCCACGAGCAGTACTTC. The entire variable domain, with the rest obtained from reference TRBV28 and TRBJ2-7, is as follows: DVKVTQSSRYLVKRTGEKVFLECVQDMDHENMFWYRQDPGLGLRLIYFSYDVKMKEKGDIPEGYSVSREKKERFSLILESASTNQTSMYLCASSLSGEARAHEQYFGPGTRLTVT.

J is TRBJ2-3 and V is TRBV24-1; TRBD1 might be the D (6 bases). Germline CDR1 reads KGHDR; CDR2 reads SFDVKD. The length of the CDR3 is 13 residues. The germline V and J ends were trimmed by 9 bases and 0 bases, with 9 bases remaining between them. The CDR3 DNA follows: TGTGCCACCGGCGGACAGAGCACAGATACGCAGTATTTT. Encoded protein: CATGGQSTDTQYF.

This clonotype was recorded a few times. A much larger clone is a single base away; this may be a read error. The rearrangement uses TRBV3-1 and TRBJ2-1; maybe TRBD2 (7 bases). V lost 5 bases, J lost 3 bases, and 17 bases lay in between. Looked up from germline, CDR1 is LGHDT and CDR2 is YNNKEL (reference sequence). This CDR3 is 16 amino acids long. The CDR3 coding sequence is TGTGCCAGCAGCTGGGGGGGCCTAGCGGTCTACAATGAGCAGTTCTTC. This translates into CASSWGGLAVYNEQFF.

This clonotype was detected a few times. The rearrangement uses TRBV14 and TRBJ2-7; D ambiguous. The CDR3 contains 11 residues. Deletions cut 0 bases from V and 7 bases from J, with 4 bases between. Germline values: CDR1 SGHDN, CDR2 FVKESK. CDR3 sequence reads: CASSQDQEQYF. Here the CDR3 DNA reads TGTGCCAGCAGCCAAGACCAAGAGCAGTACTTC.

In this sample, this clonotype turned up many times. The V and J genes are TRBV11-2 and TRBJ1-2, with 9 bases that match TRBD1. Germline V gives CDR1 SGHAT, CDR2 FQNNGV. The CDR3 loop spans 14 amino acids. V lost 6 bases to trimming and J lost 1 base; unmatched junction nucleotides: 3. The CDR3 loop reads CASRGQGYNYGYTF. The CDR3 DNA is TGTGCCAGCAGGGGACAGGGATATAACTATGGCTACACCTTC.

This clonotype has a count of ten or more. This sequence joins TRBV6-1 and TRBJ2-3; 12 bases line up with TRBD2. Looked up from germline, CDR1 is MNHNS and CDR2 is SASEGT. This CDR3 is built from 14 residues. J was trimmed by 9 bases and V by 4 bases; bases with no gene match: 5. For the CDR3, the DNA is TGTGCCAGCAGTGCACTAGCGGGGGGACAAACGCAGTATTTT. It translates to CASSALAGGQTQYF.

This clonotype was found many times. The chain couples TRBV28 to TRBJ2-2; TRBD2 is a possible D gene (6 bases). The CDR3 spans 16 residues. Germline V gives CDR1 MDHEN, CDR2 SYDVKM. Trimming left V 2 bases short and J 0 bases short, with 10 bases between. In nucleotides, the CDR3 is TGTGCCAGCAGTTTAGCGGGACGGCCGAACACCGGGGAGCTGTTTTTT. This translates into CASSLAGRPNTGELFF.

This clonotype has ten or more counts. The V call is TRBV20-1, the J call TRBJ2-3, with D tentatively TRBD2 (5 bases). Trimming stripped 5 bases from V and 0 bases from J, with 15 bases between. In germline, CDR1 is DFQATT, CDR2 SNEGSKA (reference sequence). This CDR3 comprises 15 residues. The CDR3 DNA sequence: TGCAGTGCTCCCCATGGCAGCGGTAGCACAGATACGCAGTATTTT. Translating gives CSAPHGSGSTDTQYF.

This clonotype was picked up many times. The chain couples TRBV13 to TRBJ1-1; the match to TRBD1 covers 8 bases. V shed 4 bases, J shed 7 bases, and the junction held 11 bases outside the gene matches. From germline, CDR1 is PRHDT and CDR2 FYEKMQ (reference sequence). The CDR3 is made up of 15 amino acids. The CDR3 reads CASSSDREYRGEAFF. The CDR3 nucleotides are TGTGCCAGCAGCTCGGACAGGGAATATCGTGGTGAAGCTTTCTTT.

This clonotype was counted many times. The chain carries TRBV5-5 and TRBJ1-2, with D unresolved. The CDR3 runs 14 residues. Deletions cut 3 bases from V and 2 bases from J, with 11 bases between. CDR1 and CDR2 from the germline V gene are SGHKS and YYEKEE (reference sequence). CDR3 region: CASSSGGQNYGYTF. CDR3 DNA: TGTGCCAGCAGCTCTGGAGGGCAGAACTATGGCTACACCTTC.

The rearrangement links TRBV20-1 to TRBJ1-5, with a weak D call TRBD1 (5 bases). CDR1 is DFQATT, CDR2 SNEGSKA, per germline (reference sequence). With 1 base removed from V and 0 bases from J, the gap between germline ends came to 16 bases. The CDR3 length is 17 residues. CDR3 sequence (DNA): TGCAGTGCTAGAGGGTCACCCTGGGACTATAGCAATCAGCCCCAGCATTTT. Translated, it gives CSARGSPWDYSNQPQHF.

The table lists this clonotype with many counts. V gene TRBV4-1 combines with J gene TRBJ1-1; 12 nucleotides agree with TRBD1. V lost 4 bases and J lost 7; bases outside the gene matches: 13. Germline CDR1 MGHRA, CDR2 YSYEKL. CDR3 size: 17 residues. CDR3 DNA sequence: TGCGCCAGCAGCCCGACCGGGACAGGGGGCGATTCGGGTGAAGCTTTCTTT. Translated: CASSPTGTGGDSGEAFF.

This chain joins TRBV25-1 and TRBJ1-1; D is unresolved. Germline CDR1 is MGHDK and CDR2 is SYGVNS. This CDR3 has 12 amino acids. Trimming shortened V by 10 bases and J by 5 bases, and 14 bases separated the two germline ends. The CDR3, as DNA: TGTGCCACCCGAGGAGGGATAACTGAAGCTTTCTTT. Amino acids: CATRGGITEAFF.